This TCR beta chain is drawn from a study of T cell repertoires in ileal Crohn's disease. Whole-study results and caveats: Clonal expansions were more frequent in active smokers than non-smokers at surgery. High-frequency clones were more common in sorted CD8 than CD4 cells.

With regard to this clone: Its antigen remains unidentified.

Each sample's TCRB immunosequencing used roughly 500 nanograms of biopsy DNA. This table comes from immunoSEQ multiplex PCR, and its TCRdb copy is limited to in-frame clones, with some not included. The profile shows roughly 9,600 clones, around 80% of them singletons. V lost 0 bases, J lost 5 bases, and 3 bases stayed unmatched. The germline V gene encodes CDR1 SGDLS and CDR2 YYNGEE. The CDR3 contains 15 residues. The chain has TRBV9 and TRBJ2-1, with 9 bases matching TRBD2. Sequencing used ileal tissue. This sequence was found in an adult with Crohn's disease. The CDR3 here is CASSVGLAANNEQFF. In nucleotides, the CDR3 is TGTGCCAGCAGCGTAGGACTAGCGGCTAACAATGAGCAGTTCTTC. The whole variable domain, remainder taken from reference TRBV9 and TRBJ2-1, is DSGVTQTPKHLITATGQRVTLRCSPRSGDLSVYWYQQSLDQGLQFLIQYYNGEERAKGNILERFSAQQFPDLHSELNLSSLELGDSALYFCASSVGLAANNEQFFGPGTRLTVL.